What follows describes a single T cell receptor (beta chain). The entry originates in a study of control samples from healthy donors and cancer patients. Using immunoSEQ multiplex PCR, the repertoire was profiled, and TCRdb retains in-frame clones only, with some absent. The table shows 150,000 to 200,000 clones, with about 90% occurring only once. The CDR3 is 14 amino acids. The ends were cut back, 0 bases at V and 8 bases at J, with 13 bases in the middle. From germline, CDR1 is MNHEY and CDR2 SVGAGI. The specimen was blood. The V call is TRBV6-5, the J call TRBJ1-2; D gene uncertain. The clonotype was recovered from a man aged 30-40 years in good health. Written as DNA, the CDR3 is TGTGCCAGCAGTTACTCGTGGGGTTCTCAAGGCTACACCTTC. Translating it yields CASSYSWGSQGYTF.